These 26 T cell receptor beta chains share one sample of origin, sequenced in a study of blood T cell repertoires in COVID-19 (dated by TCRdb to the early 2020s). The library was built by means of the immunoSEQ multiplex PCR assay. This immuneACCESS table, as held by TCRdb, lists in-frame sequences with V and J called but not all clones. Of the missing ones, under half trace to an unresolved V gene in checked studies; the others have no known cause. The sample yields about 100,000 clones; nearly 90% were counted once. Under 2.5% of the sample is held by the ten biggest clonotypes. The sample consisted of peripheral blood. The receptor source for this set is a man between 45 and 60 years old with active COVID-19.

The genes are TRBV2 and TRBJ1-2; 10 bases match TRBD1. Germline-derived CDR1 and CDR2 are SNHLY and FYNNEI. The ends lost 3 bases at V and 8 bases at J; junction bases unmatched: 12. The CDR3 has 16 amino acids. The CDR3 sequence: CASSDFRPTGGGGYTF. The CDR3 nucleotides read TGTGCCAGCAGTGATTTCCGTCCGACAGGGGGCGGGGGCTACACCTTC.

The CDR3 nucleotides read TGCGCCAGCAGCCTATCCGGGGGACAGGGGGCACCCCTCCACTTT. Amino acid sequence: CASSLSGGQGAPLHF. The chain has TRBV4-1 and TRBJ1-6; TRBD1 matches 11 bases. Germline CDR1 MGHRA, CDR2 YSYEKL. The CDR3 is made up of 15 amino acids. Trimming took 4 bases from V and 11 from J; bases not matched to a gene: 7.

This chain links TRBV4-1 with TRBJ1-2; D is possibly TRBD1 (6 bases). From germline, CDR1 is MGHRA and CDR2 YSYEKL. CDR3 length: 18 amino acids. Trimming took 6 bases from V and 10 from J, leaving 33 bases between them. The CDR3 bases are TGCGCCAGCAGACGCCACCACAGGGAAAAACCGCTTTACTACGACTACACCTTC. Its translation is CASRRHHREKPLYYDYTF.

The genes are TRBV5-8 and TRBJ1-2, with 8 bases fitting TRBD1. The CDR3 has 15 amino acids. The V gene end was trimmed by 5 bases and the J gene end by 8 bases; junction bases not matched to a gene: 14. The germline gives CDR1 SGHTS, CDR2 YDEGEE. The CDR3 DNA reads TGTGCCAGCAGGGGGTGGACAGGGCCCCGTGGGGGCTACACCTTC. Its translation: CASRGWTGPRGGYTF.

The rearrangement uses TRBV5-1 and TRBJ2-7; 7 bases line up with TRBD1. V lost 2 bases and J lost 4; bases outside the gene matches: 6. CDR3 length: 14 amino acids. Germline CDR1 and CDR2: SGHRS and YFSETQ. The CDR3 region has the DNA TGCGCCAGCAGCTTAGGGACAGCGACTTACGAGCAGTACTTC. It translates to CASSLGTATYEQYF.

J is TRBJ2-3 and V is TRBV3-1 (or the pseudogene TRBV3-2), with 9 positions matching TRBD2. V dropped 4 bases and J dropped 5; count of bases not matched to a gene: 7. Germline values: CDR1 LGHDT, CDR2 YNNKEL (reference sequence). This CDR3 is 15 amino acids long. This CDR3 is CASSPRGGGGDTQYF. CDR3 bases: TGTGCCAGCAGCCCGCGGGGGGGCGGAGGAGATACGCAGTATTTT.

V usage is TRBV7-2 and J usage is TRBJ1-2; a weak D match, TRBD1 (6 bases). Trimming took 4 bases from V and 8 from J, leaving 23 bases between them. Per the germline V gene, CDR1 is SGHTA and CDR2 is FQGNSA. The CDR3 consists of 16 residues. The CDR3, as DNA: TGTGCCAGCAGCTACAACCCGGGACAAAATAACTGGGGCTACACCTTC. Protein sequence: CASSYNPGQNNWGYTF.

The gene calls are TRBV23-1 and TRBJ2-4; D gene uncertain. TRBV23-1 is treated as an ORF (open reading frame) with a function not yet certain. Trimming took off 7 bases at V and 0 bases at J, with 25 bases between the two ends. The CDR3 length is 19 residues. The CDR3 spells CASIEMEYVRRLAKNIQYF. For the CDR3, the DNA is TGCGCCAGCATCGAAATGGAGTACGTCAGAAGACTAGCCAAAAACATTCAGTACTTC.

The J gene is TRBJ2-5, the V gene TRBV2, with TRBD2 matching over 7 bases. Germline V gives CDR1 SNHLY, CDR2 FYNNEI. V shed 10 bases, J shed 3 bases, and the junction held 8 bases outside the gene matches. This CDR3 spans 13 amino acids. The CDR3 sequence: CATIAGLKETQYF. In DNA, the CDR3 is TGTGCCACCATAGCGGGCCTGAAAGAGACCCAGTACTTC. Full variable domain (outside the CDR3, taken from reference TRBV2 and TRBJ2-5): EPEVTQTPSHQVTQMGQEVILRCVPISNHLYFYWYRQILGQKVEFLVSFYNNEISEKSEIFDDQFSVERPDGSNFTLKIRSTKLEDSAMYFCATIAGLKETQYFGPGTRLLVL.

The chain links TRBV4-1 to TRBJ2-7, with TRBD2 matching over 10 bases. The CDR3 covers 18 residues. V was clipped by 1 base and J by 0 bases; unmatched bases: 9. Germline CDR1 reads MGHRA; CDR2 reads YSYEKL. The CDR3 DNA reads TGCGCCAGCAGCCAAGGGCGACTAGCGGGCCGTTACTCCTACGAGCAGTACTTC. Translated, it gives CASSQGRLAGRYSYEQYF.

The J gene is TRBJ2-6, the V gene TRBV9; 9 positions agree with TRBD2. The V segment lost 4 bases and the J segment 2 bases; nucleotides outside the gene matches: 10. This CDR3 is 18 amino acids long. Germline-derived CDR1 and CDR2 are SGDLS and YYNGEE. The CDR3 DNA reads as TGTGCCAGCAGCTCAAGGGGGACTAGCCTGCCTGGGGCCAACGTCCTGACTTTC. Its protein product is CASSSRGTSLPGANVLTF.

The chain joins TRBV3-1 (or the pseudogene TRBV3-2) to TRBJ1-2; D possibly corresponds to TRBD1 (6 bases). There are 15 residues in the CDR3. Germline CDR1 LGHDT, CDR2 YNNKEL (reference sequence). The ends were cut back, 3 bases at V and 4 bases at J, with 15 bases in the middle. The CDR3, as DNA: TGTGCCAGCAGCCATAGCGGGGGGCTTGGCTATGGCTACACCTTC. Protein: CASSHSGGLGYGYTF.

The chain uses TRBV6-2 or TRBV6-3 and TRBJ2-7, with a weak D call TRBD1 (5 bases). The CDR3 runs 15 residues. Trimming removed 6 bases at V and 3 bases at J, with 18 bases between. Germline CDR1 is MNHEY and CDR2 is SVGEGT. The CDR3 is CASSHPPGNLYEQYF. Here the CDR3 DNA reads TGTGCCAGCAGCCACCCCCCAGGGAACCTCTACGAGCAGTACTTC.

The chain links TRBV7-2 to TRBJ2-1; 9 bases match TRBD2. CDR1 and CDR2 (germline): SGHTA, FQGNSA. This CDR3 is 16 amino acids long. V was clipped by 1 base and J by 2 bases; unmatched bases: 3. The CDR3 bases are TGTGCCAGCAGCTTAGTAGCGGGGGCCACCTACAATGAGCAGTTCTTC. This codes for CASSLVAGATYNEQFF.

The chain employs TRBV3-1 (or the pseudogene TRBV3-2) and TRBJ1-2; the D is unclear. Deletions cut 7 bases from V and 7 bases from J, with 16 bases between. The CDR3 is 13 amino acids. The germline gives CDR1 LGHDT, CDR2 YNNKEL (reference sequence). The CDR3 DNA reads TGTGCCAGCAACGATCGTCGAGGTGGTGGCTACACCTTC. Amino acid sequence: CASNDRRGGGYTF.

This clone appeared a single time. This rearrangement joins TRBV5-4 to TRBJ1-5; 10 bases align to TRBD1. CDR3 size: 15 residues. The germline CDR1 and CDR2 sequences are SGHNT and YYREEE (reference sequence). After removal of 5 bases from V and 2 bases from J, the junction contained 4 bases not matched to a gene. CDR3 nucleotides: TGTGCCAGCAGTTCCGGGACAGGGGGCAATCAGCCCCAGCATTTT. It is translated as CASSSGTGGNQPQHF.

The chain joins TRBV11-2 to TRBJ2-2; D is perhaps TRBD1 (5 bases). Germline assignment: CDR1 SGHAT and CDR2 FQNNGV. The CDR3 is 14 amino acids. The V end lost 9 bases, the J end lost 4 bases, and 15 bases lay between the germline ends. The CDR3 is CASLGAASTGELFF. For the CDR3, the DNA is TGTGCCAGTTTAGGGGCAGCAAGCACCGGGGAGCTGTTTTTT.

The chain combines TRBV19 with TRBJ1-2, with TRBD1 as a possible D gene (5 bases). V was shortened by 5 bases and J by 6 bases, with 13 bases between the two germline ends. The CDR3 runs to 13 residues. The germline V gene encodes CDR1 LNHDA and CDR2 SQIVND (reference sequence). DNA for the CDR3: TGTGCCAGTAGTTTGCCAGGGCCCGATGGCTACACCTTC. Its translation: CASSLPGPDGYTF.

The DNA of the CDR3 is TGCGCCAGCAGCTTGGGACCGGGGGGCTCCTACAATGAGCAGTTCTTC. Encoded protein: CASSLGPGGSYNEQFF. This chain links TRBV5-1 with TRBJ2-1; 7 nucleotides agree with TRBD2. Trimming at V came to 0 bases and at J to 0 bases, leaving 3 bases not matched to a gene. The CDR3 extends over 16 amino acids. Germline-derived CDR1 and CDR2 are SGHRS and YFSETQ.

This rearrangement joins TRBV7-2 to TRBJ1-5, with D possibly matching TRBD1 (6 bases). V was trimmed by 2 bases and J by 1 base, leaving 9 bases between them. The CDR3 extends over 15 amino acids. Germline lookup yields CDR1 SGHTA and CDR2 FQGNSA. CDR3 in amino acids: CASSLRGGSNQPQHF. The CDR3 bases are TGTGCCAGCAGCTTACGGGGGGGCAGCAATCAGCCCCAGCATTTT.

The chain employs TRBV18 and TRBJ2-2; no clear D. With 0 bases removed from V and 4 bases from J, the gap between germline ends came to 15 bases. The germline CDR1 and CDR2 sequences are KGHSH and LQKENI. The CDR3 extends over 17 amino acids. The CDR3 region is CASSPPENIRSTGELFF. The CDR3 region has the DNA TGTGCCAGCTCACCACCGGAGAACATCAGATCCACCGGGGAGCTGTTTTTT.

The V and J genes are TRBV2 and TRBJ2-7; no clear D. The germline V and J ends were trimmed by 1 base and 2 bases, with 12 bases remaining between them. CDR3 length: 15 amino acids. Germline assignment: CDR1 SNHLY and CDR2 FYNNEI. This chain's CDR3 is CASSEVRLLTYEQYF. The CDR3, as DNA: TGTGCCAGCAGTGAAGTCAGACTCCTAACCTACGAGCAGTACTTC.

This rearrangement joins TRBV7-9 to TRBJ2-1, with 11 bases fitting TRBD2. After removal of 5 bases from V and 3 bases from J, the junction contained 6 bases not matched to a gene. CDR1 SEHNR and CDR2 FQNEAQ come from the germline V gene (reference sequence). This CDR3 contains 16 residues. The CDR3 loop reads CASSPIAGGIYNEQFF. The CDR3, as DNA: TGTGCCAGCAGCCCCATAGCGGGGGGGATCTACAATGAGCAGTTCTTC.

The genes are TRBV7-3 and TRBJ1-2; 7 nucleotides align to TRBD1. Trimming at V came to 5 bases and at J to 1 base, leaving 7 bases not matched to a gene. Germline values: CDR1 SGHTA, CDR2 FQGTGA. The CDR3 consists of 15 residues. CDR3 residues: CASSPTGTDNYGYTF. CDR3 coding DNA: TGTGCCAGCAGCCCAACCGGGACAGATAACTATGGCTACACCTTC. Full variable domain (outside the CDR3, taken from reference TRBV7-3 and TRBJ1-2): GAGVSQTPSNKVTEKGKYVELRCDPISGHTALYWYRQSLGQGPEFLIYFQGTGAADDSGLPNDRFFAVRPEGSVSTLKIQRTERGDSAVYLCASSPTGTDNYGYTFGSGTRLTVV.

The V gene is TRBV6-5, the J gene TRBJ1-2; 9 bases agree with TRBD1. The CDR3 totals 14 residues. Germline CDR1 is MNHEY and CDR2 is SVGAGI. The ends lost 7 bases at V and 7 bases at J; junction bases unmatched: 10. This chain's CDR3 is CASNKGQGPGGYTF. The CDR3, as DNA: TGTGCCAGCAATAAGGGACAGGGTCCGGGTGGCTACACCTTC.

This clone turned up a few times. The chain recombines TRBV4-1 with TRBJ1-5; 8 bases map to TRBD1. The V and J ends lost 8 bases and 2 bases, in that order; junction bases with no gene match: 11. This CDR3 region has 16 residues. In germline, CDR1 is MGHRA, CDR2 YSYEKL. Written as DNA, the CDR3 is TGCGCCAGCGCCCACCCCGACAGGGGAGGCAATCAGCCCCAGCATTTT. The encoded protein is CASAHPDRGGNQPQHF.